The entry below describes one T cell receptor beta chain. No antigen is known for it. Method: immunoSEQ multiplex PCR; TCRdb's copy keeps in-frame clones and lacks some. The sample comprises over 1.4 million clones, roughly 96% of which are singletons, and approximately 1% rests with the top ten. The data stem from a study of shared clonotypes between healthy human individuals. Overall study results and limits: Sampling involved blood alone; tissue repertoires likely differ. A reduction in generation probabilities was seen for non-shared clonotypes relative to those shared by all four donors.

From germline, CDR1 is MDHEN and CDR2 SYDVKM. This CDR3 spans 15 amino acids. V lost 3 bases and J lost 7, with 16 bases in between. Material for sequencing was naive CD4+ T cells sorted from blood. Regarding subset: CD45RA+ positively selected. The TCR comes from a man aged 25-45 years in good health. V gene TRBV28 combines with J gene TRBJ1-5; maybe TRBD1 (6 bases). This chain's CDR3 is CASSFQRRGVQPQHF. The CDR3 DNA sequence: TGTGCCAGCAGTTTCCAACGCAGGGGAGTCCAGCCCCAGCATTTT.